This T cell receptor (beta chain) is from a study of blood T cell repertoires in COVID-19. Study summary: The United States, Italy and Spain were the sources of the acute and convalescent COVID-19 samples.

V was clipped by 5 bases and J by 1 base, with 9 bases between them. The CDR3 totals 14 residues. CDR1 is KGHSH, CDR2 LQKENI, per germline. No more than 2 weeks before study entry, exposed participants had met a case of COVID-19. Produced via immunoSEQ multiplex PCR; TCRdb's table is partial and in-frame only. The data show approximately 380,000 clones, with roughly 92% seen just once and roughly 0.86% held by the top ten. The receptor's source is a woman aged 40 to 50 who had been exposed to COVID-19. The sequenced sample consisted of PBMCs or T cells enriched from blood (not recorded which). V is TRBV18 and J is TRBJ1-5, with D possibly TRBD1 on 6 matching bases. In DNA, the CDR3 is TGTGCCAGCTCAGGGCAGGGGAGCAATCAGCCCCAGCATTTT. Translation gives CASSGQGSNQPQHF.